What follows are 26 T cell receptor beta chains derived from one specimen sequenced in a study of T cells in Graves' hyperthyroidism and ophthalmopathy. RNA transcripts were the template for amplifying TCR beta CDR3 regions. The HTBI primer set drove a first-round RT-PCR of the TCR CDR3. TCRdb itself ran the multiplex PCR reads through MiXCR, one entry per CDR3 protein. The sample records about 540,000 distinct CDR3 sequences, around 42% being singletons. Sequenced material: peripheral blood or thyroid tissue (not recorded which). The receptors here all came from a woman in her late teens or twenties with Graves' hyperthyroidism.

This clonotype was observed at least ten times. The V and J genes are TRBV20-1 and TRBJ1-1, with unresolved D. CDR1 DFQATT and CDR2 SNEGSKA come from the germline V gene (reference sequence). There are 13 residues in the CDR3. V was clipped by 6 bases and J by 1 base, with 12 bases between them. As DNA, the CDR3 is TGCAGTGCGGCGGGCGGACCGAACACTGAAGCTTTCTTT. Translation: CSAAGGPNTEAFF.

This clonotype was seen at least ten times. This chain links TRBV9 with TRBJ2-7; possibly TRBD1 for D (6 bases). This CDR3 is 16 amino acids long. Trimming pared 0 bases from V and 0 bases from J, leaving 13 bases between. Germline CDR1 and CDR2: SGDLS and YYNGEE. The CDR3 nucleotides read TGTGCCAGCAGCGTAGGTGGGGACACCGTCTCCTACGAGCAGTACTTC. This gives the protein CASSVGGDTVSYEQYF.

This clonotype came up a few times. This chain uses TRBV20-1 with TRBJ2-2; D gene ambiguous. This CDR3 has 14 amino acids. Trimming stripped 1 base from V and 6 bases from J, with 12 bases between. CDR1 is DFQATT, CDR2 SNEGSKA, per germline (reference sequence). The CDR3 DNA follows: TGCAGTGCTAGAGGGGCGCACGATTCCGGGGAGCTGTTTTTT. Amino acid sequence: CSARGAHDSGELFF.

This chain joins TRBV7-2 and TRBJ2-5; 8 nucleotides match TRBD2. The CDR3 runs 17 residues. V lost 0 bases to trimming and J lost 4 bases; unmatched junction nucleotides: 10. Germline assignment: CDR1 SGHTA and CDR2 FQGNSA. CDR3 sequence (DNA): TGTGCCAGCAGCTTAGCGGCTAGCGGGTGGAGCGTAGAGACCCAGTACTTC. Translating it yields CASSLAASGWSVETQYF.

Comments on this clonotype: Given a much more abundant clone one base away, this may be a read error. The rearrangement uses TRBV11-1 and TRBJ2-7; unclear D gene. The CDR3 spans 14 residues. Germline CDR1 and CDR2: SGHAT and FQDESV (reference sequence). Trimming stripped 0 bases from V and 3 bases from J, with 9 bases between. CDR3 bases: TGTGCCAGCAGCTTAGCCCAATCCAGCTACGAGCAGTACTTC. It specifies CASSLAQSSYEQYF.

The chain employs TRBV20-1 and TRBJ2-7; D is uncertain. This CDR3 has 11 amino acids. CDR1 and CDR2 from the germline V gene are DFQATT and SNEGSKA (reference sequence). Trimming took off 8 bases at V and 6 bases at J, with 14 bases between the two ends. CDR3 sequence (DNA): TGCAGTTTAGGTAGCAGGATCGAGCAGTACTTC. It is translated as CSLGSRIEQYF.

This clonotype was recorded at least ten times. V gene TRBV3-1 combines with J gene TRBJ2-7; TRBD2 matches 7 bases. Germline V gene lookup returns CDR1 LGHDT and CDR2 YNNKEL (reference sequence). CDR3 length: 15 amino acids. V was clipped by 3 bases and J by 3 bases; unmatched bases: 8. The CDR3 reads CASSHGASGLYEQYF. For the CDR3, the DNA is TGTGCCAGCAGCCACGGCGCTAGCGGCCTCTACGAGCAGTACTTC.

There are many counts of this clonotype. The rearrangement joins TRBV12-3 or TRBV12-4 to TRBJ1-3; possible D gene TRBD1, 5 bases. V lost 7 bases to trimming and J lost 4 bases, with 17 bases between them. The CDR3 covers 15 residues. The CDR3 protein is CASTEQASLGNTIYF. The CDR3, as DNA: TGTGCCAGCACGGAACAGGCGTCTCTCGGAAACACCATATATTTT.

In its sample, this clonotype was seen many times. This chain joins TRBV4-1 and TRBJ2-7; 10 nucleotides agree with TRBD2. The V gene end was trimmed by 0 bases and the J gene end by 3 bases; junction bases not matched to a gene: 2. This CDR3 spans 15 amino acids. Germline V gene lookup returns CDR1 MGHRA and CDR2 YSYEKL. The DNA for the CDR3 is TGCGCCAGCAGCCAAGAAAGACTAGCGGGCTACGAGCAGTACTTC. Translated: CASSQERLAGYEQYF.

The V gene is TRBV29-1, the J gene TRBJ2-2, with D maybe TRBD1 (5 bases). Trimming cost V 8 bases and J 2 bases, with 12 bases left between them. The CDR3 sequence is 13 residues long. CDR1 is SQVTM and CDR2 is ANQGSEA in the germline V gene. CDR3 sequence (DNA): TGCAGCCCCAGGGCAGGAAACACCGGGGAGCTGTTTTTT. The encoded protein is CSPRAGNTGELFF.

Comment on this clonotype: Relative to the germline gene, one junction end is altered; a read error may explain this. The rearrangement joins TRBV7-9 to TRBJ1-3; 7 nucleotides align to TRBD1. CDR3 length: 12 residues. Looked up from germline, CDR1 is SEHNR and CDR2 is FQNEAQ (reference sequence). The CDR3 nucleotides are TGTGCCAGCAGCTATAGCGGGAGGGACAGTTCTTTT. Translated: CASSYSGRDSSF.

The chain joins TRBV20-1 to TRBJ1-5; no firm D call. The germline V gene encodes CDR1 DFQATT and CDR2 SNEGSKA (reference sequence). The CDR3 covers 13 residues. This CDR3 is CSQDFQGNQPQHF. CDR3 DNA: TGCAGCCAAGATTTCCAGGGCAATCAGCCCCAGCATTTT.

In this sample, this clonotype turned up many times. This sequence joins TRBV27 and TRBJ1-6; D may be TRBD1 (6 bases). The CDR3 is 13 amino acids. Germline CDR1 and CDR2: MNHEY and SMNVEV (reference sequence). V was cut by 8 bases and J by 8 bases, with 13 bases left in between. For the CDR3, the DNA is TGTGCCAGCTGGAGGGGGAAGGATTCACCCCTCCACTTT. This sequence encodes CASWRGKDSPLHF.

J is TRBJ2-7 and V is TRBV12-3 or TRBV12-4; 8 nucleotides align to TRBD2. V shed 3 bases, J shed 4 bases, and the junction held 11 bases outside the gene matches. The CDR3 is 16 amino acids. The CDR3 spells CASSLKAGVNIYEQYF. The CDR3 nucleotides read TGTGCCAGCAGTTTGAAAGCGGGAGTTAATATTTACGAGCAGTACTTC.

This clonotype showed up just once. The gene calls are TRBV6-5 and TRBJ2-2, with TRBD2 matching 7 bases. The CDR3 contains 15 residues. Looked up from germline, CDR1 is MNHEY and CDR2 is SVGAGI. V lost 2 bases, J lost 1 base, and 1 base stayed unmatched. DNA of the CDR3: TGTGCCAGCAGTTACCGGACTAGGAACACCGGGGAGCTGTTTTTT. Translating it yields CASSYRTRNTGELFF.

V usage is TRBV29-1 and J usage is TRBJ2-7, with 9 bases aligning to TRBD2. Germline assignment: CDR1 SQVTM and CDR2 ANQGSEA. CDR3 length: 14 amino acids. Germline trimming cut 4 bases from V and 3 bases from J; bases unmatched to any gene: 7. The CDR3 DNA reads TGCAGCGTTGTCAGGACTAGCGAGGGCTACGAGCAGTACTTC. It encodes CSVVRTSEGYEQYF.

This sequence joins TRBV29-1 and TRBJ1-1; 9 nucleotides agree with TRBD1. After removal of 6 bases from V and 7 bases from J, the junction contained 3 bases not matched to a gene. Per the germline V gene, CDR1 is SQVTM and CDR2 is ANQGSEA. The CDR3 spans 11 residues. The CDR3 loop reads CSVATGGEAFF. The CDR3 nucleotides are TGCAGCGTGGCGACAGGGGGTGAAGCTTTCTTT.

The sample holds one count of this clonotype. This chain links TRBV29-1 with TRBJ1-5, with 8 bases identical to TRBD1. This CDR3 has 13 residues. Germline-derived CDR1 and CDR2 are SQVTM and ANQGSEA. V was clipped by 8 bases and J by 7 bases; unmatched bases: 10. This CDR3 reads CSRGTGQWQPQHF. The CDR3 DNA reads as TGCAGCCGTGGGACAGGTCAATGGCAGCCCCAGCATTTT.

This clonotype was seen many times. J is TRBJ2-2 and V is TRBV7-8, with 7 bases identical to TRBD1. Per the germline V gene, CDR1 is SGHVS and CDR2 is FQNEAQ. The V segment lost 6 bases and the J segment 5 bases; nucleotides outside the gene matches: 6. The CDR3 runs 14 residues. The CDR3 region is CASRTGVETGELFF. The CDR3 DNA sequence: TGTGCCAGCAGAACAGGGGTTGAAACCGGGGAGCTGTTTTTT.

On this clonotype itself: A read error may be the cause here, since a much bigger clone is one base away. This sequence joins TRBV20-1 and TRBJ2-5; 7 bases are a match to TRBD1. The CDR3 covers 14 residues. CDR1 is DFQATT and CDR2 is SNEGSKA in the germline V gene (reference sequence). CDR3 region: CSARGDSPTEAQYF. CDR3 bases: TGCAGTGCTAGGGGGGACAGCCCAACAGAGGCCCAGTACTTC.

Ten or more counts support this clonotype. The CDR3 nucleotides are TGTGCCAGCAGCGACGCGGGACTAGCGGGAGGGAGACCTTACGAGCAGTACTTC. Its protein is CASSDAGLAGGRPYEQYF. J is TRBJ2-7 and V is TRBV7-9; 16 bases are shared with TRBD2. The CDR3 consists of 18 residues. CDR1 and CDR2 from the germline V gene are SEHNR and FQNEAQ (reference sequence). After removal of 5 bases from V and 4 bases from J, the junction contained 11 bases not matched to a gene. Looking up the rest from reference TRBV7-9 and TRBJ2-7 gives the full variable domain: DTGVSQNPRHKITKRGQNVTFRCDPISEHNRLYWYRQTLGQGPEFLTYFQNEAQLEKSRLLSDRFSAERPKGSFSTLEIQRTEQGDSAMYLCASSDAGLAGGRPYEQYFGPGTRLTVT.

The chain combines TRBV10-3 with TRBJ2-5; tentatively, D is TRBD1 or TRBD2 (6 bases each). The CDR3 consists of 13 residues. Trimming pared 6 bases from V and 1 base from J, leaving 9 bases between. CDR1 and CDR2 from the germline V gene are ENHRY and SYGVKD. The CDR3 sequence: CAISGGGQETQYF. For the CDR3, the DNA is TGTGCCATCAGCGGGGGCGGCCAAGAGACCCAGTACTTC.

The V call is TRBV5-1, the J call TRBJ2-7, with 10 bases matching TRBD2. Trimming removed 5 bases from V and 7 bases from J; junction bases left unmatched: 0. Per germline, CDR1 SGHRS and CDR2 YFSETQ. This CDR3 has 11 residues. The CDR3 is CASRLAGEQYF. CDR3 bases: TGCGCCAGCAGACTAGCGGGAGAGCAGTACTTC.

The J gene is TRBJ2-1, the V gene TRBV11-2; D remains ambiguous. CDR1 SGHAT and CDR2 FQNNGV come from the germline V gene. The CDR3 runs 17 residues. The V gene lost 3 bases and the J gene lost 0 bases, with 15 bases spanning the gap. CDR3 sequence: CASSLSRPTSSYNEQFF. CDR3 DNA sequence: TGTGCCAGCAGCTTGAGCAGGCCAACGAGCTCCTACAATGAGCAGTTCTTC.

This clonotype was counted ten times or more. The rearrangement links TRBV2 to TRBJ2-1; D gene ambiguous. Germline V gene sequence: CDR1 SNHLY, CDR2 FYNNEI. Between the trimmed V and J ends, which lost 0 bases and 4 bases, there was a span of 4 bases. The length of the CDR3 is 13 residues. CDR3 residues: CASSEAGYNEQFF. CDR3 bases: TGTGCCAGCAGTGAAGCGGGGTACAATGAGCAGTTCTTC.

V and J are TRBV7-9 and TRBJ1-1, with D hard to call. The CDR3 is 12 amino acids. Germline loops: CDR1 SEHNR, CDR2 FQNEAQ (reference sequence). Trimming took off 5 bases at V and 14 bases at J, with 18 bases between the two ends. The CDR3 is CASSPNNNEQFF. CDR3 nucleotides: TGTGCCAGCAGCCCAAACAACAATGAGCAGTTCTTT.